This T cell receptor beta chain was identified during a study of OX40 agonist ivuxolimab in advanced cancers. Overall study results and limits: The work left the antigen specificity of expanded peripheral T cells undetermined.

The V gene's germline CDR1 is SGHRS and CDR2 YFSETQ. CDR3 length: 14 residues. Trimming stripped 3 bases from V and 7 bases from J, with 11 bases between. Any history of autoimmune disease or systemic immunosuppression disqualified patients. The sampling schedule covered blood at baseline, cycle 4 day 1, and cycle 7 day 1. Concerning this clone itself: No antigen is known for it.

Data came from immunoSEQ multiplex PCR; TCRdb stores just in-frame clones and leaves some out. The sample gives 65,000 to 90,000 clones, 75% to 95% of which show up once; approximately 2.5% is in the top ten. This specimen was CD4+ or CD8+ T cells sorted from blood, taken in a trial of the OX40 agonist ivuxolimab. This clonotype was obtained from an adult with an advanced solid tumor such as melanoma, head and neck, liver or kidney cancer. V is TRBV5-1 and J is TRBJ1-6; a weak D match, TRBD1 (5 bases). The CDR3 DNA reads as TGCGCCAGCAGCTGGGGGACGGAGAATTCACCCCTCCACTTT. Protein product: CASSWGTENSPLHF.